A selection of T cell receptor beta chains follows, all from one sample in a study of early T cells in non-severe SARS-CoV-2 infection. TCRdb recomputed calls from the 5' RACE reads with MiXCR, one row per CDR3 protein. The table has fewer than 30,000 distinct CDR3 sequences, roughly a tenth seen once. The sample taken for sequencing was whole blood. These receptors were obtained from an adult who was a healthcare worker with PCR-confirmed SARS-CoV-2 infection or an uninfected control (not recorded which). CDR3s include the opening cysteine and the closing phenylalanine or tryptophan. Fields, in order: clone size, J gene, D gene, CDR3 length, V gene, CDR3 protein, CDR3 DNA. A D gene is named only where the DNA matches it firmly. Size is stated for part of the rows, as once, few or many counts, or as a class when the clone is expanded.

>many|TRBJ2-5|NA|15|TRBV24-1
CATSEQSTGQETQYF
TGTGCCACCAGTGAACAGTCGACTGGGCAAGAGACCCAGTACTTC
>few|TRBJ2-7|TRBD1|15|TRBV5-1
CASHGGQPGVYEQYF
TGCGCCAGCCATGGGGGACAGCCAGGCGTTTACGAGCAGTACTTC
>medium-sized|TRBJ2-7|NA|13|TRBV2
CASRSLGTYEQYF
TGTGCCAGCAGATCCCTAGGGACCTACGAGCAGTACTTC
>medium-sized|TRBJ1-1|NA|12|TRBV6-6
CASRTGGTEAFF
TGTGCCAGCAGAACAGGTGGCACTGAAGCTTTCTTT
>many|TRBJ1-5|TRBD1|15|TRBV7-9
CASSLDGTGGQPQHF
TGTGCCAGCAGCTTAGATGGGACAGGCGGGCAGCCCCAGCATTTT
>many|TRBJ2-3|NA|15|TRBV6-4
CASSDSSRGRDTQYF
TGTGCCAGCAGTGACTCTTCTAGGGGTCGAGATACGCAGTATTTT
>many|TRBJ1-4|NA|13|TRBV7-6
CASANFANEKLFF
TGTGCCAGCGCTAATTTCGCTAATGAAAAACTGTTTTTT
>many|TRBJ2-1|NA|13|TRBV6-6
CASSYEGTYEQFF
TGTGCCAGCAGTTACGAGGGGACTTATGAGCAGTTCTTC
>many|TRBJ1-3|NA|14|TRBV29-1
CSVEAREGGNTIYF
TGCAGCGTTGAGGCGCGAGAGGGAGGAAACACCATATATTTT
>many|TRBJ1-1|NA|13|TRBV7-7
CASSLVEDTEAFF
TGTGCTAGCAGCTTAGTCGAGGACACTGAAGCTTTCTTT
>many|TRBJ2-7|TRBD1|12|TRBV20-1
CSARTGVYEQYF
TGCAGTGCTAGGACAGGGGTCTACGAGCAGTACTTC
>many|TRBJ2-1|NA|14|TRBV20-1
CSARAQTGRNEQFF
TGCAGTGCCAGGGCGCAGACTGGGCGGAATGAGCAGTTCTTC
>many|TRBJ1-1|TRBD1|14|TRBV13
CASSLETGGTEAFF
TGTGCCAGCAGCTTAGAAACAGGGGGCACTGAAGCTTTCTTT
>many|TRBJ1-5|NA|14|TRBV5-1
CASSPDNSNQPQHF
TGCGCCAGCAGCCCCGACAACAGCAATCAGCCCCAGCATTTT
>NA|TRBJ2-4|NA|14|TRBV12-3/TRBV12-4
CASSLGSSENIQYF
TGTGCCAGCAGTTTGGGTTCGTCTGAGAACATTCAGTACTTC
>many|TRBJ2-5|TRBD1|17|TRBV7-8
CASSLGRDRGFGLTQYF
TGTGCCAGCAGCTTAGGCCGGGACAGGGGTTTCGGGTTGACCCAGTACTTC
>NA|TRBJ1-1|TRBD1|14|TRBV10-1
CASSSGQGIKEAFF
TGCGCCAGCAGTTCTGGACAGGGGATCAAAGAAGCTTTCTTT
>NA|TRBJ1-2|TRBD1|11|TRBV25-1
CASHRQGRYTF
TGTGCCAGTCACCGACAGGGCCGCTACACCTTC
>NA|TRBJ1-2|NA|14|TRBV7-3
CASSLTPGNYGYTF
TGTGCCAGCAGCTTAACACCCGGAAACTATGGCTACACCTTC
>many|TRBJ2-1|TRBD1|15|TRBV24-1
CATSDSGTGDNEQFF
TGTGCCACCAGTGACTCCGGGACAGGGGACAATGAGCAGTTCTTC